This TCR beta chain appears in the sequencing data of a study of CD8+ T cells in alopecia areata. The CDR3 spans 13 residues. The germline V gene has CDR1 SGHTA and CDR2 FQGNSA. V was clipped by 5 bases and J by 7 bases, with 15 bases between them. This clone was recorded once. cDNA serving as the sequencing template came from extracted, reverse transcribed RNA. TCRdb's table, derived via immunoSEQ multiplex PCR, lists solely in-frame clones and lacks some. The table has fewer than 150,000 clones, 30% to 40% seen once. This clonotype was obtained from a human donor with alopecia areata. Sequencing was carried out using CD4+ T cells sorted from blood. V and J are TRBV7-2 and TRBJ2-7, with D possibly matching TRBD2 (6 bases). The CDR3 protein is CASSPGLPREQYF. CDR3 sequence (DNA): TGTGCCAGCAGCCCGGGACTTCCTAGGGAGCAGTACTTC.